This T cell receptor beta chain was sequenced in a study of cytomegalovirus exposure and HLA in healthy donors. 60 Vbeta and 13 Jbeta primers were used in PCR. Profiled with immunoSEQ multiplex PCR; TCRdb holds only in-frame clones, not every one. The listing records 150,000 or so clones. This CDR3 has 15 residues. Germline V gives CDR1 SQVTM, CDR2 ANQGSEA. With V trimmed by 7 bases and J by 3 bases, 12 bases remained unmatched. The chain carries TRBV29-1 and TRBJ2-4; 7 bases line up with TRBD1. Sequenced sample: PBMCs. This clonotype was sampled from a woman in her 50s in good health and CMV-seronegative. CDR3 region: CSEYIPQGSKNIQYF. The CDR3 DNA reads as TGCAGCGAGTACATTCCACAGGGGAGCAAAAACATTCAGTACTTC.